A single sample gave rise to the 20 T cell receptor beta chains below, sequenced in a study of T-cell memory formation after mild COVID-19 (dated by TCRdb to the early 2020s). The method was 5' RACE. Sequencing used an Illumina NovaSeq 6000. TCRdb cleaned the public reads at Q25 with fastp, built clones with MiXCR and kept in-frame beta chains. Rows matching on CDR3 protein sequence are summarized as one entry with the most common DNA and genes. The sample yields around 470,000 distinct CDR3 sequences; 20% were counted once. The top ten clones comprise approximately 8.1% of the sample. Sequenced material: PBMCs or a T cell subset sorted from them (not recorded which). These receptors came from an adult woman who had mild COVID-19 (a few samples of this study predate the infection). The sample titles of this study are shuffled in the database, so cell type and time point are left out; the donor was told from shared clones.

The chain links TRBV4-2 to TRBJ1-4; tentatively, D is TRBD1 (5 bases). Per the germline V gene, CDR1 is LGHNA and CDR2 is YNFKEQ. The CDR3 is made up of 15 amino acids. Trimming pared 4 bases from V and 8 bases from J, leaving 17 bases between. The CDR3 protein is CASSLTGGAGEKLFF. For the CDR3, the DNA is TGTGCCAGCAGCCTCACCGGTGGGGCGGGGGAAAAACTGTTTTTT.

The rearrangement links TRBV2 to TRBJ1-2; no clear D. CDR3 length: 12 amino acids. Germline V CDR1 and CDR2: SNHLY, FYNNEI. Trimming pared 10 bases from V and 6 bases from J, leaving 15 bases between. The CDR3 loop is CATDTRTHGYTF. The CDR3 DNA reads TGTGCCACGGATACCCGAACCCATGGCTACACCTTC.

The chain is built from TRBV29-1 and TRBJ2-5, with unresolved D. CDR1 and CDR2 from the germline V gene are SQVTM and ANQGSEA. The CDR3 length is 12 residues. Trimming cost V 7 bases and J 2 bases, with 11 bases left between them. For the CDR3, the DNA is TGCAGCGGCCTCCGGCCGCAAGAGACCCAGTACTTC. This codes for CSGLRPQETQYF.

The chain uses TRBV20-1 and TRBJ2-5; the D gene is possibly TRBD2 (5 bases). V was trimmed by 0 bases and J by 4 bases, leaving 15 bases between them. The CDR3 runs 15 residues. Germline V gene data show CDR1 as DFQATT and CDR2 as SNEGSKA (reference sequence). The CDR3 region is CSARDSDSPIETQYF. CDR3 sequence (DNA): TGCAGTGCTAGAGACTCGGACTCACCAATAGAGACCCAGTACTTC.

This clonotype came up a few times. J is TRBJ2-7 and V is TRBV29-1; 7 positions match TRBD2. The CDR3 length is 13 residues. V was pared by 4 bases and J by 2 bases, with 5 bases of the junction left unmatched. Germline V gives CDR1 SQVTM, CDR2 ANQGSEA. CDR3 protein: CSVVAGDAYEQYF. The CDR3 DNA reads as TGCAGCGTTGTCGCGGGGGACGCCTACGAGCAGTACTTC.

This chain joins TRBV20-1 and TRBJ2-5; D not certain. The CDR3 is made up of 16 amino acids. Trimming cost V 6 bases and J 3 bases, with 23 bases left between them. The germline V gene has CDR1 DFQATT and CDR2 SNEGSKA (reference sequence). The CDR3 DNA reads as TGCAGTGCCGCCAGGAGAGTCCCCCGGGTTGAAGAGACCCAGTACTTC. Translated, it gives CSAARRVPRVEETQYF.

V gene TRBV7-3 combines with J gene TRBJ2-3; either TRBD1 or TRBD2 may supply D (6 bases each). The CDR3 runs 14 residues. V gave up 3 bases and J gave up 4 bases, with 11 bases separating them. CDR1 is SGHTA, CDR2 FQGTGA, per germline. The CDR3 region is CASSFLGGSDTQYF. The CDR3 DNA sequence: TGTGCCAGCAGCTTCCTCGGGGGCTCAGATACGCAGTATTTT.

This clonotype was seen more than once but under ten times. The chain is built from TRBV7-6 and TRBJ1-4; tentative D call: TRBD1 (6 bases). The germline CDR1 and CDR2 sequences are SGHVS and FNYEAQ. The CDR3 is 15 amino acids. V shed 0 bases and J shed 7 bases, with 12 bases lying between them. The CDR3 loop is CASSLAPGGLEKLFF. The CDR3 nucleotides are TGTGCCAGCAGCTTAGCGCCTGGGGGGCTTGAAAAACTGTTTTTT.

The V and J genes are TRBV15 and TRBJ2-7; 7 positions match TRBD2. V lost 0 bases and J lost 3; bases outside the gene matches: 5. Germline values: CDR1 LNHNV, CDR2 YYDKDF (reference sequence). This CDR3 has 15 residues. The CDR3 DNA is TGTGCCACCAGCAGAGAGTCCGGCGGGAGCTACGAGCAGTACTTC. Protein: CATSRESGGSYEQYF.

The rearrangement joins TRBV7-8 to TRBJ2-3; TRBD2 is a possible D gene (5 bases). The CDR3 sequence is 15 residues long. Germline V gene data show CDR1 as SGHVS and CDR2 as FQNEAQ. Trimming left V 4 bases short and J 5 bases short, with 16 bases between. CDR3 loop: CASSSTRYPRDTQYF. The CDR3 nucleotides read TGTGCCAGCAGCTCCACTAGGTATCCCCGAGATACGCAGTATTTT.

This clonotype has a count of ten or more. The gene calls are TRBV20-1 and TRBJ2-5; D unresolved. Germline lookup yields CDR1 DFQATT and CDR2 SNEGSKA (reference sequence). CDR3 length equals 13 residues. The V end lost 3 bases, the J end lost 2 bases, and 10 bases lay between the germline ends. The CDR3 DNA reads TGCAGTGCTAGGTACGGCCTTCAAGAGACCCAGTACTTC. This codes for CSARYGLQETQYF.

The J gene is TRBJ1-5, the V gene TRBV30; tentative D call: TRBD1 (6 bases). Trimming pared 8 bases from V and 7 bases from J, leaving 18 bases between. This CDR3 spans 13 amino acids. Germline CDR1 and CDR2: GTSNPN and SVGIG (reference sequence). The CDR3 sequence: CAGEQGPGQPQHF. The DNA of the CDR3 is TGTGCCGGAGAACAGGGTCCGGGACAGCCCCAGCATTTT.

This clonotype was counted only a few times. The rearrangement joins TRBV5-1 to TRBJ2-7; D not resolved. V lost 0 bases and J lost 3, with 13 bases in between. CDR1 is SGHRS, CDR2 YFSETQ, per germline. CDR3 size: 15 residues. Written as DNA, the CDR3 is TGCGCCAGCAGCTTGGTCGGGCTAGAATTCTACGAGCAGTACTTC. This encodes CASSLVGLEFYEQYF.

This clonotype was seen a few times. The chain couples TRBV10-3 to TRBJ1-2, with D possibly matching TRBD1 (5 bases). Between the trimmed V and J ends, which lost 8 bases and 4 bases, there was a span of 14 bases. The CDR3 has 13 residues. The germline V gene has CDR1 ENHRY and CDR2 SYGVKD. CDR3: CAIGLGQAYGYTF. As DNA, the CDR3 is TGTGCCATCGGTCTGGGGCAGGCCTATGGCTACACCTTC.

The gene calls are TRBV7-2 and TRBJ2-5; tentative D call: TRBD1 (5 bases). CDR1 and CDR2 from the germline V gene are SGHTA and FQGNSA. V dropped 1 base and J dropped 5 bases, with 8 bases sitting between them. There are 13 residues in the CDR3. This CDR3 reads CASSLGGFETQYF. The DNA of the CDR3 is TGTGCCAGCAGCTTAGGGGGCTTCGAGACCCAGTACTTC.

This chain joins TRBV13 and TRBJ2-7; 12 nucleotides agree with TRBD2. This CDR3 comprises 15 residues. Germline V CDR1 and CDR2: PRHDT, FYEKMQ (reference sequence). Trimming at V came to 5 bases and at J to 6 bases, leaving 8 bases not matched to a gene. The CDR3 here is CASSPTGTSGFEQYF. In DNA, the CDR3 is TGTGCCAGCAGCCCCACCGGGACTAGCGGGTTCGAGCAGTACTTC. The full variable domain, in which reference TRBV13 and TRBJ2-7 provide the parts outside the CDR3, is AAGVIQSPRHLIKEKRETATLKCYPIPRHDTVYWYQQGPGQDPQFLISFYEKMQSDKGSIPDRFSAQQFSDYHSELNMSSLELGDSALYFCASSPTGTSGFEQYFGPGTRLTVT.

This clonotype occurred once. CDR3 residues: CASSVGGTGNTEAFF. As DNA, the CDR3 is TGTGCCAGCAGCGTAGGTGGTACTGGGAACACTGAAGCTTTCTTT. The rearrangement joins TRBV9 to TRBJ1-1; D remains unclear. The CDR3 extends over 15 amino acids. The V and J ends lost 0 bases and 1 base respectively, with 10 bases between them. Germline lookup yields CDR1 SGDLS and CDR2 YYNGEE.

V is TRBV30 and J is TRBJ2-1, with TRBD2 matching over 7 bases. The CDR3 spans 13 residues. In germline, CDR1 is GTSNPN, CDR2 SVGIG (reference sequence). V lost 2 bases, J lost 8 bases, and 6 bases stayed unmatched. This CDR3 is CAWSRGRAYEQFF. In DNA form, the CDR3 reads TGTGCCTGGAGTCGGGGGAGGGCGTATGAGCAGTTCTTC.

This chain joins TRBV7-6 and TRBJ2-5, with 7 bases fitting TRBD1. Trimming removed 6 bases from V and 1 base from J; junction bases left unmatched: 11. CDR1 and CDR2 from the germline V gene are SGHVS and FNYEAQ. The CDR3 spans 16 residues. The CDR3 spells CASRQTGSLLQETQYF. The CDR3 DNA is TGTGCCAGCAGACAGACAGGGTCACTACTCCAAGAGACCCAGTACTTC. Complete variable domain (other parts from reference TRBV7-6 and TRBJ2-5): GAGVSQSPRYKVTKRGQDVALRCDPISGHVSLYWYRQALGQGPEFLTYFNYEAQQDKSGLPNDRFSAERPEGSISTLTIQRTEQRDSAMYRCASRQTGSLLQETQYFGPGTRLLVL.

Ten or more counts support this clonotype. This CDR3 is CASSLTNYGYTF. The DNA for the CDR3 is TGCGCCAGCAGCTTGACTAACTATGGCTACACCTTC. The chain is built from TRBV5-1 and TRBJ1-2; D gene ambiguous. Germline V gene sequence: CDR1 SGHRS, CDR2 YFSETQ. The ends were cut back, 1 base at V and 0 bases at J, with 1 base in the middle. There are 12 residues in the CDR3.